This T cell receptor beta chain derives from a study of cytomegalovirus exposure and HLA in healthy donors. Study at large: Genotyping of roughly 400 donors showed that roughly 80% belonged to the Caucasian-associated ancestry cluster.

Between the trimmed V and J ends, which lost 0 bases and 2 bases, there was a span of 8 bases. The CDR3 runs 14 residues. CDR1 is SGHDT and CDR2 is YYEEEE in the germline V gene. With regard to this clone: What it binds is not known.

The primer mix had 60 Vbeta and 13 Jbeta primers. Produced via immunoSEQ multiplex PCR; TCRdb's table is partial and in-frame only. This sample has some 140,000 clones, with around two thirds found just once. Study results and limitations: Per published accounts, TCR beta sequences correctly predicted the HLA-A and HLA-B alleles of most subjects. Presence/absence analyses supposed approximately even sequencing depth among donors.

The sample comprised PBMCs. The V call is TRBV5-6, the J call TRBJ1-2; D not resolved. The sequence was collected from a woman aged 40 to 55 in good health and CMV-seronegative. CDR3 DNA sequence: TGTGCCAGCAGCTTGGGGCAGGCCAACTATGGCTACACCTTC. This encodes CASSLGQANYGYTF.